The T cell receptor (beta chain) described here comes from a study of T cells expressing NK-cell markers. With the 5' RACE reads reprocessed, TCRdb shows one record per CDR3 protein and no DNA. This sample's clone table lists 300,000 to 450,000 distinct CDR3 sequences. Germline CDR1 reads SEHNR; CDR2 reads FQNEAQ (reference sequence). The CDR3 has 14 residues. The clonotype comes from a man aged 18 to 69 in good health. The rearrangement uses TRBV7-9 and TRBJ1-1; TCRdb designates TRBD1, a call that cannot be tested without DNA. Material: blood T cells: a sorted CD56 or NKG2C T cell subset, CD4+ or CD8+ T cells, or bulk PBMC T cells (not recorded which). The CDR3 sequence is CASRRGSGHTEAFF.